This T cell receptor beta chain was found in a study of T cells in Graves' hyperthyroidism and ophthalmopathy. RNA transcripts provided the source from which TCR beta CDR3 regions were amplified. The primer set for the first-round RT-PCR of the TCR CDR3 was HTBI. TCRdb called the multiplex PCR reads again in MiXCR, with one record for every CDR3 protein. Of about 770,000 distinct CDR3 sequences in the sample, roughly a sixth were seen once. This clonotype was seen at least ten times. There are 14 residues in the CDR3. Looked up from germline, CDR1 is MNHNS and CDR2 is SASEGT. V lost 6 bases, J lost 5 bases, and 16 bases lay in between.

The sequencing input was blood. This receptor was obtained from a woman in her forties or fifties with Graves' hyperthyroidism that later progressed to Graves' ophthalmopathy. The chain joins TRBV6-1 to TRBJ1-2; D not resolved. The CDR3 coding sequence is TGTGCCAGCAGAAACAGAAGGATAGGGTATGGCTACACCTTC. Amino acids: CASRNRRIGYGYTF.